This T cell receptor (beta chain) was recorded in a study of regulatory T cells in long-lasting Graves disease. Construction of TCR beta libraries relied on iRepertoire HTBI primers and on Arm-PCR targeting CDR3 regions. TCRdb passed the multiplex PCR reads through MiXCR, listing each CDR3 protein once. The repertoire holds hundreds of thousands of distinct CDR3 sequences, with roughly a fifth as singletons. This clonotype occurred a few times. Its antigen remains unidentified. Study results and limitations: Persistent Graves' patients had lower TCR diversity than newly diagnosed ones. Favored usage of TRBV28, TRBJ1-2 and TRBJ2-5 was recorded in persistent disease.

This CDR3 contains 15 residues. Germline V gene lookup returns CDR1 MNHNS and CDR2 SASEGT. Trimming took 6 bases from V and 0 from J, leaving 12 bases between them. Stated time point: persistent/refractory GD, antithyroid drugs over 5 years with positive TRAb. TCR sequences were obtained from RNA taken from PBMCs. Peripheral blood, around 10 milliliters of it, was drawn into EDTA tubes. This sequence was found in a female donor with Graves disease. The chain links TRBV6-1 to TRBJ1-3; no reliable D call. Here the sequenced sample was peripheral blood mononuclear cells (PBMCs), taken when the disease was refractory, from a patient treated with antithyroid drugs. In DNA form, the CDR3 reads TGTGCCAGCAGAACGACGTCGAGCTCTGGAAACACCATATATTTT. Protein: CASRTTSSSGNTIYF.